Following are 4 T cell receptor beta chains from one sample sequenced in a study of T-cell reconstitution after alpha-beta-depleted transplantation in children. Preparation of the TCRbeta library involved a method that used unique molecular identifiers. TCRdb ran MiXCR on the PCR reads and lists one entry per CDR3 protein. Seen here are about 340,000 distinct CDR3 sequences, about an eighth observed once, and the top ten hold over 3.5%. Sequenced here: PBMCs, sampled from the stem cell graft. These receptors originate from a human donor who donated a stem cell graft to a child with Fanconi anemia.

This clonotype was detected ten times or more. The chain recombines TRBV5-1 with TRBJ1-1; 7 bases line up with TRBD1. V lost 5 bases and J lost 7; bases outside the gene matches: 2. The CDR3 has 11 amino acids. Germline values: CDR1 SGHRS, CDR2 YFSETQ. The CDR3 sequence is CASRRTGEAFF. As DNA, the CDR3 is TGCGCCAGCAGGAGGACAGGTGAAGCTTTCTTT.

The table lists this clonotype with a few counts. The CDR3 nucleotides are TGTGCCACCAAACCAGGGGTGGATCAGCCCCAGCATTTT. Its translation: CATKPGVDQPQHF. The J gene is TRBJ1-5, the V gene TRBV10-3; TRBD1 might be the D (6 bases). In germline, CDR1 is ENHRY, CDR2 SYGVKD. The CDR3 contains 13 residues. V gave up 10 bases and J gave up 5 bases, with 15 bases separating them.

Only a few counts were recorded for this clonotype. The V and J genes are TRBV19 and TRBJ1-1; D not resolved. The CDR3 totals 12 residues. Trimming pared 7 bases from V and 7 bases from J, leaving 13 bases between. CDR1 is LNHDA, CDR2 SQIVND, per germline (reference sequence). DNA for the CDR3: TGTGCCAGTAATGGAGGGCAGTTTGAAGCTTTCTTT. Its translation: CASNGGQFEAFF.

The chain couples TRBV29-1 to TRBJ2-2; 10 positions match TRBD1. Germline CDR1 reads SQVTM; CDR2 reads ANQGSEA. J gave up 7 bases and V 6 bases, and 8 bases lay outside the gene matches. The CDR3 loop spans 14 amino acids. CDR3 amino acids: CSVAGTGEGGELFF. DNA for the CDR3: TGCAGCGTCGCCGGGACAGGGGAGGGCGGGGAGCTGTTTTTT.